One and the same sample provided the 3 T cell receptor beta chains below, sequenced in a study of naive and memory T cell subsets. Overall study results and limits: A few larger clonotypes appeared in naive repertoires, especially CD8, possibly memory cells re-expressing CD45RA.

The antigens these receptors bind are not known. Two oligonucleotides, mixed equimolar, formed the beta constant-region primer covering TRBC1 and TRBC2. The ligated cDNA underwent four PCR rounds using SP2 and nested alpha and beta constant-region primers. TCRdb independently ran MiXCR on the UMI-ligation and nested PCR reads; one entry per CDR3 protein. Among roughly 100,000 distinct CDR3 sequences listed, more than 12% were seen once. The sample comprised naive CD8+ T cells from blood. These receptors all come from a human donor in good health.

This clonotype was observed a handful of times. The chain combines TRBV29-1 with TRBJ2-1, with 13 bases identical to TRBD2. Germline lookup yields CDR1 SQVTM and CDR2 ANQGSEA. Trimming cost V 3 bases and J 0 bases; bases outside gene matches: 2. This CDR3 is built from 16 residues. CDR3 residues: CSVEGLAGSSYNEQFF. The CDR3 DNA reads TGCAGCGTTGAGGGACTAGCGGGGAGCTCCTACAATGAGCAGTTCTTC.

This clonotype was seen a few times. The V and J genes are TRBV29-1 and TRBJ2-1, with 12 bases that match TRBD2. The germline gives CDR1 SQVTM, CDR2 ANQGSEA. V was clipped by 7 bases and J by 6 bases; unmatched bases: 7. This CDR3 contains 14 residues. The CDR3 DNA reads TGCAGCGGTAGACTAGCGGGAGTAGCCAATGAGCAGTTCTTC. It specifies CSGRLAGVANEQFF.

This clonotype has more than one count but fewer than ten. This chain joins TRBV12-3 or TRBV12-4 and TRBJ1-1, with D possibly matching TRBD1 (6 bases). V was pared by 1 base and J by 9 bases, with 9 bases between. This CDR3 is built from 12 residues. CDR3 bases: TGTGCCAGCAGTTTAGGGGGGGCCCAAGCTTTCTTT. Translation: CASSLGGAQAFF.